This T cell receptor (beta chain) comes out of a study of blood T cell repertoires in COVID-19. Study-level information: Spain, Italy and the United States supplied samples that represented acute and convalescent COVID-19. PBMCs, B-cell-depleted T cells, or T cells were the source of the cDNA or gDNA that made up the material.

The CDR3 spans 13 residues. The V gene's germline CDR1 is DFQATT and CDR2 SNEGSKA (reference sequence). Cohort 3 recovered donors had two negative PCRs, clearance, or symptom resolution. To note about this clone: An end of the junction does not agree with germline; a read error may underlie this.

Per the original data handling: Amplification of reference gene primers was used by the study to estimate nucleated cell counts. Sequenced by immunoSEQ multiplex PCR; TCRdb stores in-frame clones only, minus some. V and J calls and clone size follow that table, whereas D and trimming were derived from the DNA. The table records 250,000 to 300,000 clones, around 92% of them present only once. The chain has TRBV20-1 and TRBJ2-7; 11 bases are a match to TRBD2. The sequencing sample was made of PBMCs or T cells enriched from blood (not recorded which). The receptor comes from a woman in her fifties or sixties who had recovered from COVID-19. DNA of the CDR3: TGCAGTGCTAGTGGGACTAGCGGACTAAACCCCAGCTTC. Amino acid sequence: CSASGTSGLNPSF.